Detailed here is one TCR beta chain. The antigen remains unidentified. The sample is drawn from a study of T cell responses to AZD1222 COVID-19 vaccine. Study-wide results and limits: Two AZD1222 doses significantly raised spike-specific TCR breadth and depth over controls.

V gave up 4 bases and J gave up 1 base, with 8 bases separating them. Per germline, CDR1 KGHSH and CDR2 LQKENI. The CDR3 has 13 amino acids. Sequencing was performed with immunoSEQ multiplex PCR; in TCRdb, only in-frame clones are kept and a portion is missing. The sample contains about 180,000 clones, 70% to 90% of which appear only once. J is TRBJ2-7 and V is TRBV18; D perhaps matches TRBD1 (6 bases). The sequenced sample was peripheral blood, obtained on day 0 of AZD1222 vaccination. The origin of this receptor is an adult in good health. The CDR3 bases are TGTGCCAGCTCACAGGGACAATCCTACGAGCAGTACTTC. It yields the protein CASSQGQSYEQYF.